A single sample gave rise to the 8 T cell receptor beta chains below, sequenced in a study of yellow fever vaccine responses in identical twins. TCRdb independently ran MiXCR on the RT-PCR reads; one entry per CDR3 protein. The repertoire includes 9,500 to 13,000 distinct CDR3 sequences, 83% of them detected once, and 2% to 2.5% sits in the top ten. Specimen: T cells from blood (PBMCs), unsorted or a sorted subset (not recorded which), collected before or after yellow fever vaccination (not recorded which). The source is a woman under 30 who received the yellow fever vaccine.

V and J are TRBV19 and TRBJ2-7; 11 bases match TRBD2. CDR3 length: 15 amino acids. CDR1 and CDR2 (germline): LNHDA, SQIVND (reference sequence). Losses at the gene ends were 4 bases for V and 2 bases for J; bases not matched to a gene: 4. The CDR3 DNA is TGTGCCAGTAGTACCGGGACTAGCGGAGCCTACGAGCAGTACTTC. Protein product: CASSTGTSGAYEQYF.

The chain couples TRBV20-1 to TRBJ1-1; TRBD1 is a possible D gene (5 bases). Germline assignment: CDR1 DFQATT and CDR2 SNEGSKA (reference sequence). The CDR3 covers 15 residues. Trimming pared 2 bases from V and 0 bases from J, leaving 13 bases between. CDR3 amino acids: CSARPQGLLNTEAFF. In DNA form, the CDR3 reads TGCAGTGCTAGACCGCAGGGTTTATTGAACACTGAAGCTTTCTTT.

This clonotype occurred once. The rearrangement joins TRBV10-3 to TRBJ2-5; D call uncertain. CDR1 and CDR2 (germline): ENHRY, SYGVKD. The CDR3 consists of 10 residues. CDR3 region: CACGDETQYF. CDR3 nucleotides: TGTGCTTGCGGAGATGAGACCCAGTACTTC.

CDR3 DNA sequence: TGTGCCAGCAGCCCTCAGACAGACACAGATACGCAGTATTTT. It yields the protein CASSPQTDTDTQYF. The chain carries TRBV9 and TRBJ2-3; maybe TRBD1 (5 bases). Deletions cut 4 bases from V and 2 bases from J, with 11 bases between. Germline-derived CDR1 and CDR2 are SGDLS and YYNGEE. CDR3 length: 14 residues.

In this sample, this clonotype turned up once. J is TRBJ1-2 and V is TRBV6-5; D possibly corresponds to TRBD1 (5 bases). Germline V gene sequence: CDR1 MNHEY, CDR2 SVGAGI. The CDR3 consists of 15 residues. V lost 0 bases, J lost 3 bases, and 11 bases lay in between. CDR3 region: CASSYSIWGDYGYTF. The CDR3 nucleotides read TGTGCCAGCAGTTACTCGATTTGGGGGGACTATGGCTACACCTTC.

J is TRBJ1-6 and V is TRBV12-3 or TRBV12-4, with D possibly being TRBD1 (5 bases). V was pared by 3 bases and J by 11 bases, with 23 bases between. The CDR3 spans 17 residues. The CDR3 region has the DNA TGTGCCAGCAGTTTCCGTCACCTCCGGGCCGAGGGACCACCCCTCCACTTT. Translated: CASSFRHLRAEGPPLHF.

The chain links TRBV7-6 to TRBJ2-1; 8 bases agree with TRBD2. V was pared by 2 bases and J by 2 bases, with 5 bases of the junction left unmatched. Germline V CDR1 and CDR2: SGHVS, FNYEAQ. This CDR3 is 16 amino acids long. CDR3 in DNA: TGTGCCAGCAGCTTACAACCGGGACTAGCCTACAATGAGCAGTTCTTC. It encodes CASSLQPGLAYNEQFF.

The V and J genes are TRBV7-1 and TRBJ1-4; TRBD1 aligns across 7 bases. TRBV7-1 is known as an ORF, though its function is uncertain. Trimming removed 5 bases from V and 7 bases from J; junction bases left unmatched: 13. The length of the CDR3 is 16 residues. This CDR3 is CASSNAQGQGGEKLFF. The CDR3 nucleotides read TGTGCCAGCAGCAACGCCCAGGGCCAGGGGGGTGAAAAACTGTTTTTT.